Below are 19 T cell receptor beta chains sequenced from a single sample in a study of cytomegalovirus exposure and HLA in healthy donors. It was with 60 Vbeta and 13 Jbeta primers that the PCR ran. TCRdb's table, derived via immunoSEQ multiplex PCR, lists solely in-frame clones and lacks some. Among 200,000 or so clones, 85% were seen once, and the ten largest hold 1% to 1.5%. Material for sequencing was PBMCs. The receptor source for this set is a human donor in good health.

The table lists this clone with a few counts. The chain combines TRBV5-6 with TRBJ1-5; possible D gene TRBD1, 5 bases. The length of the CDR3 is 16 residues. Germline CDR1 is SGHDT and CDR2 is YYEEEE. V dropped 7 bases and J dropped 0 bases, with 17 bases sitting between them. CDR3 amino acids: CASGRRGLGSNQPQHF. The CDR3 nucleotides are TGTGCCAGCGGACGTAGGGGTCTAGGTAGCAATCAGCCCCAGCATTTT.

CDR3 in DNA: TGTGCCAGCAGCCAGTCCAGGGGAGGGGAACTGCAGTACTTC. As protein: CASSQSRGGELQYF. The J gene is TRBJ2-7, the V gene TRBV4-2; a weak D match, TRBD2 (7 bases). With 3 bases removed from V and 9 bases from J, the gap between germline ends came to 18 bases. The germline V gene has CDR1 LGHNA and CDR2 YNFKEQ. The CDR3 length is 14 residues.

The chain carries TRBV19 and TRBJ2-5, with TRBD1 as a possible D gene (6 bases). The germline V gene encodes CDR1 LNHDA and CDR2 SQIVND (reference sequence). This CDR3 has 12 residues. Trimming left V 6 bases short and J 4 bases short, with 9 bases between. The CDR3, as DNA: TGTGCCAGTAGACAGGGTGGAGAGACCCAGTACTTC. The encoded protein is CASRQGGETQYF.

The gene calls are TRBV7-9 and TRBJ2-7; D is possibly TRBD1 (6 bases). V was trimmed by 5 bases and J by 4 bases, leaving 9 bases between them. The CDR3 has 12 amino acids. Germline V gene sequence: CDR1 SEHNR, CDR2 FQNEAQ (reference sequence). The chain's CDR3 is CASSIGQYEQYF. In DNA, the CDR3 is TGTGCCAGCAGCATCGGACAGTACGAGCAGTACTTC.

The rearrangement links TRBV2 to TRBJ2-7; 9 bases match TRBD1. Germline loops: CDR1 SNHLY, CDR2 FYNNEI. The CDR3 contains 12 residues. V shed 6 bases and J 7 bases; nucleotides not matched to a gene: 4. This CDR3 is CASRQGAHEQYF. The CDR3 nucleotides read TGTGCCAGCAGACAGGGGGCTCATGAGCAGTACTTC.

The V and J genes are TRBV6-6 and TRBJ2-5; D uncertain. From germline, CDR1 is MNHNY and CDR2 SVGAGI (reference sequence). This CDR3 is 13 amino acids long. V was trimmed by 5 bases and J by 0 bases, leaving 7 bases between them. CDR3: CASSQRNQETQYF. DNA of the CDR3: TGTGCCAGCAGTCAGCGAAACCAAGAGACCCAGTACTTC.

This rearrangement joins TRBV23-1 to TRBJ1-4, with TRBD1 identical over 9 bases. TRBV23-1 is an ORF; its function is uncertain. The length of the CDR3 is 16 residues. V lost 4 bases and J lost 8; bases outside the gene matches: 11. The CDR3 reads CASSRPLRTGAEKLFF. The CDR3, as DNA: TGCGCCAGCAGTCGGCCCCTTAGGACAGGGGCCGAAAAACTGTTTTTT.

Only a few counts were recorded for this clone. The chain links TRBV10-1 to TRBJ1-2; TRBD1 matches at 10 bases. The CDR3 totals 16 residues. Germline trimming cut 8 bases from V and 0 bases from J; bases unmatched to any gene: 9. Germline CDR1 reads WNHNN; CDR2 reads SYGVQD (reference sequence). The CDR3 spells CASRYSGTGANYGYTF. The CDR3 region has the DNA TGCGCCAGCCGCTACTCCGGGACAGGGGCTAACTATGGCTACACCTTC.

DNA of the CDR3: TGTGCCAGCAGCCCCGGGGAAGGGTTAGCTAATGAAAAACTGTTTTTT. This sequence encodes CASSPGEGLANEKLFF. The J gene is TRBJ1-4, the V gene TRBV11-2; D is unclear. V was trimmed by 5 bases and J by 3 bases, leaving 16 bases between them. This CDR3 has 16 residues. The germline V gene encodes CDR1 SGHAT and CDR2 FQNNGV.

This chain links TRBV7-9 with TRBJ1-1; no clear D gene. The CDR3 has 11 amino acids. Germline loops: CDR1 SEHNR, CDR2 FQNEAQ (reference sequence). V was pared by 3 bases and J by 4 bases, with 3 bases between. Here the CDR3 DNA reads TGTGCCAGCAGCTTGGCCACTGAAGCTTTCTTT. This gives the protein CASSLATEAFF.

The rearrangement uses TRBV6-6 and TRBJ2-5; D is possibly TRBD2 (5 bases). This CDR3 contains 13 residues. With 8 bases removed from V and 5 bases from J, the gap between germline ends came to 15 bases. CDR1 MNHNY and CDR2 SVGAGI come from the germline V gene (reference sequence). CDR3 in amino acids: CASCGGGRETQYF. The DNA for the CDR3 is TGTGCCAGCTGTGGAGGTGGAAGGGAGACCCAGTACTTC.

The CDR3 DNA reads as TGTGCCAGCAGCGGCAGCGATGGGACAGGGGCGAATGAAAAACTGTTTTTT. Translation: CASSGSDGTGANEKLFF. The genes are TRBV5-4 and TRBJ1-4; 10 positions match TRBD1. V gave up 4 bases and J gave up 5 bases; unmatched junction bases: 11. The V gene's germline CDR1 is SGHNT and CDR2 YYREEE (reference sequence). The CDR3 contains 17 residues. Filled out from reference TRBV5-4 and TRBJ1-4, the complete variable domain reads ETGVTQSPTHLIKTRGQQVTLRCSSQSGHNTVSWYQQALGQGPQFIFQYYREEENGRGNFPPRFSGLQFPNYSSELNVNALELDDSALYLCASSGSDGTGANEKLFFGSGTQLSVL.

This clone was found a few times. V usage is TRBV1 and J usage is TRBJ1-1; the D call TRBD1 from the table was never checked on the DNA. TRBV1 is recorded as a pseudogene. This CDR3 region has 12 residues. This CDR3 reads CTTDRPNTEAFF. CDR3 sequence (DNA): TGCACCACCGACAGGCCGAACACTGAAGCTTTCTTT.

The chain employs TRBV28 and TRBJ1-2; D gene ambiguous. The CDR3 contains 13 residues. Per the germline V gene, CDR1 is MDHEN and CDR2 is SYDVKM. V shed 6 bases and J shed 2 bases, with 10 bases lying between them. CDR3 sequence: CASSGVGNYGYTF. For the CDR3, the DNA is TGTGCCAGCAGCGGGGTGGGGAACTATGGCTACACCTTC.

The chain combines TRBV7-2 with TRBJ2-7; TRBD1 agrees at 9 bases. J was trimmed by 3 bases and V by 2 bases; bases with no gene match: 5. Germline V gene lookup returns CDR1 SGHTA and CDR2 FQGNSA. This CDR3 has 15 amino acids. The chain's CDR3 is CASSLYGQGNYEQYF. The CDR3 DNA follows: TGTGCCAGCAGCTTATACGGACAGGGGAACTACGAGCAGTACTTC.

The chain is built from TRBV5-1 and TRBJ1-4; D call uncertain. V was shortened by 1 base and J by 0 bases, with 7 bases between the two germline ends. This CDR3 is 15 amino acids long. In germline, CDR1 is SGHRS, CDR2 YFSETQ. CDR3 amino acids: CASSLTVATNEKLFF. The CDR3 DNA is TGCGCCAGCAGCTTGACAGTTGCAACTAATGAAAAACTGTTTTTT.

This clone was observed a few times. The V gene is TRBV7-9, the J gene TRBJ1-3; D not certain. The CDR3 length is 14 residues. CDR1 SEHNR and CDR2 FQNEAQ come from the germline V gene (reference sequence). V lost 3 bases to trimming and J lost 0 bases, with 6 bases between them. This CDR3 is CASSFGSSGNTIYF. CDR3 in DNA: TGTGCCAGCAGCTTTGGGAGCTCTGGAAACACCATATATTTT.

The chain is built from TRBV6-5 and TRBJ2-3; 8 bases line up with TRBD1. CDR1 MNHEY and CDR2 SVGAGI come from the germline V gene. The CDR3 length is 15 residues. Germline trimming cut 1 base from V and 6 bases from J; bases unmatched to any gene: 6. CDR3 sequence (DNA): TGTGCCAGCAGTTACTTGGGCAGGGGGCAGGATACGCAGTATTTT. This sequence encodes CASSYLGRGQDTQYF.

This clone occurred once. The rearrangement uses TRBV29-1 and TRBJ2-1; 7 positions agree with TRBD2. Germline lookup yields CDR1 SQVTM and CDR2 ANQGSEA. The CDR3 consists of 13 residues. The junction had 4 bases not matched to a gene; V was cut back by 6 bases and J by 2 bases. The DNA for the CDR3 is TGCAGCGTATCCGGGACTACCTACAATGAGCAGTTCTTC. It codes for CSVSGTTYNEQFF.